This is a list of T cell receptor beta chains from one sample in a study of cytomegalovirus exposure and HLA in healthy donors. The method was immunoSEQ multiplex PCR; TCRdb's version includes in-frame clones alone and lacks a portion of them. The top ten hold around 3.7% of the sample, which has under 300,000 clones, around 86% seen once. The specimen was PBMCs. All receptors derive from a man in his forties in good health and CMV-seropositive. The CDR3 runs from the conserved cysteine through the conserved F or W. A D gene is named only where the DNA matches it firmly. A row's size may be missing; if present it is once, few, many or a size class.

NA	once	TRBV9	TRBJ2-2	CASSVVSPGELFF	TGTGCCAGCAGCGTAGTTAGCCCCGGGGAGCTGTTTTTT
TRBD1	NA	TRBV5-5	TRBJ2-2	CASTGTGSTGELFF	TGTGCCAGCACCGGGACAGGGAGCACCGGGGAGCTGTTTTTT
NA	few	TRBV6-4	TRBJ1-2	CASPKQTEKNGYTF	TGTGCCAGTCCCAAACAAACGGAGAAGAATGGCTACACCTTC
TRBD2	NA	TRBV5-4	TRBJ2-3	CASSLLLAGPSTDTQYF	TGTGCCAGCAGCTTATTATTAGCGGGCCCTAGCACAGATACGCAGTATTTT
NA	few	TRBV5-4	TRBJ1-1	CASSLGRRWETEAFF	TGTGCCAGCAGCTTGGGGAGGAGATGGGAGACTGAAGCTTTCTTT
TRBD1	NA	TRBV6-5	TRBJ1-5	CASSSGQGIWQPQHF	TGTGCCAGCAGCTCGGGACAGGGAATTTGGCAGCCCCAGCATTTT
TRBD1	NA	TRBV5-1	TRBJ1-4	CASSLWTGQNEKLFF	TGCGCCAGCAGCTTGTGGACAGGTCAGAATGAAAAACTGTTTTTT
TRBD1	NA	TRBV7-8	TRBJ2-7	CASSPPGQGYEQYF	TGTGCCAGCAGCCCCCCGGGACAGGGCTACGAGCAGTACTTC
NA	NA	TRBV6-1	TRBJ1-3	CASRGDRASGNTIYF	TGTGCCTCCCGGGGGGACCGTGCGAGTGGAAACACCATATATTTT
NA	NA	TRBV11-2	TRBJ2-7	CASSLFWGLSGYEQYF	TGTGCCAGCAGCTTATTCTGGGGCCTAAGCGGGTACGAGCAGTACTTC
TRBD2	NA	TRBV6-1	TRBJ2-3	CATSLAGGRDTQYF	TGTGCCACCTCACTAGCGGGAGGGAGAGATACGCAGTATTTT
TRBD2	once	TRBV5-1	TRBJ2-3	CASTQGGSGTDTQYF	TGCGCCAGCACCCAGGGCGGGAGTGGGACAGATACGCAGTATTTT
NA	few	TRBV2	TRBJ1-5	CASSEAGGPQHF	TGTGCCAGCAGTGAAGCAGGAGGGCCCCAGCATTTT
NA	NA	TRBV15	TRBJ2-4	CATSRDQGLGNIQYF	TGTGCCACCAGCAGAGATCAGGGGTTGGGAAACATTCAGTACTTC
NA	NA	TRBV4-2	TRBJ1-3	CASSRDQGRTGNTIYF	TGTGCCAGCAGCCGAGACCAGGGTCGGACTGGAAACACCATATATTTT
NA	once	TRBV7-2	TRBJ1-6	CASSRNSPLHF	TGTGCCAGCAGTCGTAATTCACCCCTCCACTTT
NA	NA	TRBV5-6	TRBJ2-2	CASSSPGLTTGELFF	TGTGCCAGCAGCTCACCGGGACTCACCACCGGGGAGCTGTTTTTT
TRBD1	NA	TRBV29-1	TRBJ1-3	CSGGTGENTIYF	TGCAGCGGTGGGACAGGGGAAAACACCATATATTTT
NA	NA	TRBV27	TRBJ2-1	CASSLRGGNEQFF	TGTGCCAGCAGTTTAAGGGGGGGCAATGAGCAGTTCTTC
TRBD1	NA	TRBV27	TRBJ1-4	CASGLGTGRKEKLFF	TGTGCCAGCGGCCTCGGGACAGGGCGGAAGGAAAAACTGTTTTTT